The 30 T cell receptor beta chains below come from one sample, sequenced in a study of blood T cells in healthy people across ages. It was with a sample-barcoded 5' primer and a J-beta primer mix that a second PCR of roughly 6 to 12 cycles was run. TCRdb redid the calling of the 5' RACE reads with MiXCR, one entry per CDR3 protein. The table shows about 1,500,000 distinct CDR3 sequences, with roughly 27% occurring only once. The material sequenced was blood. These receptors came from a woman younger than 45 in good health.

This clonotype came up a few times. The chain carries TRBV12-3 or TRBV12-4 and TRBJ1-1; TRBD1 is a possible D gene (6 bases). V was clipped by 5 bases and J by 4 bases, with 17 bases between them. This CDR3 contains 15 residues. The CDR3 coding sequence is TGTGCCAGCAGTACCCCGACAGGCCGCTTCACTGAAGCTTTCTTT. Translated, it gives CASSTPTGRFTEAFF.

The rearrangement uses TRBV7-2 and TRBJ1-1, with D tentatively TRBD1 (5 bases). Trimming cost V 2 bases and J 0 bases, with 19 bases left between them. The CDR3 is 18 amino acids. Germline assignment: CDR1 SGHTA and CDR2 FQGNSA. The CDR3 DNA reads as TGTGCCAGCAGCTTAAGGAGCGGGGGATTCCTTATGAACACTGAAGCTTTCTTT. As protein: CASSLRSGGFLMNTEAFF.

This clonotype was picked up many times. This chain uses TRBV28 with TRBJ2-3, with TRBD2 as a possible D gene (6 bases). The CDR3 has 14 residues. With 4 bases removed from V and 2 bases from J, the gap between germline ends came to 10 bases. Looked up from germline, CDR1 is MDHEN and CDR2 is SYDVKM. DNA of the CDR3: TGTGCCAGCAGTTCGGGCGGGAACACAGATACGCAGTATTTT. Protein product: CASSSGGNTDTQYF.

The chain employs TRBV5-5 and TRBJ1-2; TRBD1 is a possible D gene (6 bases). Germline lookup yields CDR1 SGHKS and CDR2 YYEKEE (reference sequence). V gave up 2 bases and J gave up 6 bases, with 11 bases separating them. The CDR3 runs to 13 residues. CDR3 region: CASSFIGGDGYTF. CDR3 nucleotides: TGTGCCAGCAGCTTCATCGGGGGCGATGGCTACACCTTC.

V usage is TRBV12-3 or TRBV12-4 and J usage is TRBJ2-3; 9 nucleotides match TRBD2. With 0 bases clipped from V and 5 bases from J, the junction kept 21 bases outside the gene matches. CDR3 size: 21 residues. The CDR3 DNA reads TGTGCCAGCAGTTTAGCCCAAACCCTAGCGGGGAGGAGGCCTTTCGGAGATACGCAGTATTTT. Translating gives CASSLAQTLAGRRPFGDTQYF.

The V call is TRBV7-9, the J call TRBJ2-3, with 7 bases identical to TRBD2. V lost 0 bases, J lost 0 bases, and 3 bases stayed unmatched. This CDR3 region has 16 residues. Germline V gene sequence: CDR1 SEHNR, CDR2 FQNEAQ (reference sequence). The CDR3 bases are TGTGCCAGCAGCTTAGCGCGGGGGAGAAGCACAGATACGCAGTATTTT. It specifies CASSLARGRSTDTQYF.

This clonotype appeared a few times. The chain couples TRBV5-1 to TRBJ1-3; D not certain. The CDR3 is 15 amino acids. Between the trimmed V and J ends, which lost 0 bases and 0 bases, there was a span of 7 bases. Germline CDR1 reads SGHRS; CDR2 reads YFSETQ. DNA for the CDR3: TGCGCCAGCAGCTTGGAGGCCGTCTCTGGAAACACCATATATTTT. It specifies CASSLEAVSGNTIYF.

The chain combines TRBV12-5 with TRBJ2-1, with a weak D call TRBD2 (5 bases). The J call could be wrong; TRBJ2-7 is a better fit for the DNA end. This CDR3 is 18 amino acids long. Germline V gene sequence: CDR1 LGHNT, CDR2 FRNRAP. CDR3 sequence: CASGLVLPLAYSYNEQYF. The CDR3, as DNA: TGTGCTAGTGGTTTGGTACTACCGCTAGCCTACTCCTACAATGAGCAGTACTTC.

This chain connects TRBV5-1 to TRBJ2-1; 8 bases are a match to TRBD2. The CDR3 has 16 amino acids. Unmatched junction bases numbered 6, after V lost 2 bases and J lost 2 bases. Germline V gene data show CDR1 as SGHRS and CDR2 as YFSETQ. CDR3 region: CASSFEAGAPYNEQFF. DNA of the CDR3: TGCGCCAGCAGCTTCGAAGCGGGAGCCCCCTACAATGAGCAGTTCTTC.

The V call is TRBV20-1, the J call TRBJ2-1, with D perhaps TRBD1 or TRBD2 (5 bases each). Per the germline V gene, CDR1 is DFQATT and CDR2 is SNEGSKA (reference sequence). The ends were cut back, 4 bases at V and 5 bases at J, with 12 bases in the middle. The CDR3 totals 13 residues. The chain's CDR3 is CSAIRDANNEQFF. CDR3 DNA sequence: TGCAGTGCTATTAGGGACGCAAACAATGAGCAGTTCTTC.

V gene TRBV7-2 combines with J gene TRBJ2-1; 7 bases map to TRBD1. The CDR3 extends over 16 amino acids. The germline V gene has CDR1 SGHTA and CDR2 FQGNSA. With 5 bases clipped from V and 0 bases from J, the junction kept 7 bases outside the gene matches. CDR3 region: CASSLDRDSSYNEQFF. In DNA, the CDR3 is TGTGCCAGCAGCCTAGACCGGGACAGCTCCTACAATGAGCAGTTCTTC.

As regards this clonotype: One end of the junction is discordant with germline, which a read error may explain. The chain uses TRBV2 and TRBJ2-5; a possible D gene is TRBD2 (7 bases). The CDR3 is made up of 15 amino acids. Per germline, CDR1 SNHLY and CDR2 FYNNEI. CDR3 sequence: CASSEGGVHQETQYF. The DNA for the CDR3 is TGTGCCAGCAGCGAAGGGGGGGTACACCAAGAGACCCAGTACTTC.

This clonotype was counted many times. The chain has TRBV7-8 and TRBJ2-1, with 12 bases lining up with TRBD2. V gave up 2 bases and J gave up 2 bases; unmatched junction bases: 13. Germline CDR1 and CDR2: SGHVS and FQNEAQ. This CDR3 has 20 residues. The CDR3 loop is CASSLILAEPSGRAYNEQFF. The CDR3 region has the DNA TGTGCCAGCAGCTTAATCCTGGCGGAACCTAGCGGGAGGGCCTACAATGAGCAGTTCTTC.

The genes are TRBV12-5 and TRBJ1-2; D might be TRBD1 (5 bases). Germline CDR1 is LGHNT and CDR2 is FRNRAP. The CDR3 contains 15 residues. The ends were cut back, 6 bases at V and 5 bases at J, with 19 bases in the middle. This CDR3 reads CASGKGERGEYGYTF. As DNA, the CDR3 is TGTGCTAGTGGCAAGGGCGAACGGGGGGAGTATGGCTACACCTTC. The full variable domain, completed using reference TRBV12-5 and TRBJ1-2, is DARVTQTPRHKVTEMGQEVTMRCQPILGHNTVFWYRQTMMQGLELLAYFRNRAPLDDSGMPKDRFSAEMPDATLATLKIQPSEPRDSAVYFCASGKGERGEYGYTFGSGTRLTVV.

The table lists this clonotype with a few counts. This rearrangement joins TRBV6-6 to TRBJ2-7; a weak D match, TRBD2 (6 bases). V was pared by 6 bases and J by 10 bases, with 28 bases between. In germline, CDR1 is MNHNY, CDR2 SVGAGI (reference sequence). This CDR3 spans 16 amino acids. The CDR3 DNA reads as TGTGCCAGCAGCCCCCCGGGGAGTAGCGGCACATACACCCAGTACTTC. It translates to CASSPPGSSGTYTQYF.

The chain carries TRBV20-1 and TRBJ2-3; D remains ambiguous. Looked up from germline, CDR1 is DFQATT and CDR2 is SNEGSKA (reference sequence). The CDR3 has 15 amino acids. CDR3 sequence (DNA): TGCAGACAACTCCTGAGGTTTCGTGGGACAGATACGCAGTATTTT. Translation gives CRQLLRFRGTDTQYF.

The CDR3 region has the DNA TGTGCCAGTAGTATTAGGGGGCGGACCGGGCGCACCTACGAGCAGTACTTC. Its translation is CASSIRGRTGRTYEQYF. The chain uses TRBV19 and TRBJ2-7, with 7 bases fitting TRBD1. Trimming cost V 3 bases and J 2 bases; bases outside gene matches: 13. CDR1 LNHDA and CDR2 SQIVND come from the germline V gene (reference sequence). The CDR3 totals 17 residues. Based on the CDR3 plus reference TRBV19 and TRBJ2-7, the full variable domain is DGGITQSPKYLFRKEGQNVTLSCEQNLNHDAMYWYRQDPGQGLRLIYYSQIVNDFQKGDIAEGYSVSREKKESFPLTVTSAQKNPTAFYLCASSIRGRTGRTYEQYFGPGTRLTVT.

This clonotype was found many times. The V gene is TRBV5-5, the J gene TRBJ2-5, with 9 positions matching TRBD1. CDR3 length equals 15 residues. The J segment lost 5 bases and the V segment lost 5 bases, leaving 10 bases of the junction unmatched. Germline CDR1 is SGHKS and CDR2 is YYEKEE (reference sequence). CDR3 in amino acids: CASSQTGTGWETQYF. CDR3 coding DNA: TGTGCCAGCAGTCAGACCGGGACAGGGTGGGAGACCCAGTACTTC.

The chain uses TRBV5-1 and TRBJ2-1; D uncertain. Between the trimmed V and J ends, which lost 0 bases and 0 bases, there was a span of 13 bases. CDR3 length: 17 amino acids. Germline V lookup: CDR1 SGHRS, CDR2 YFSETQ. The CDR3 region is CASSLALSANSYNEQFF. The CDR3 nucleotides are TGCGCCAGCAGCTTGGCCCTATCGGCGAACTCCTACAATGAGCAGTTCTTC.

V is TRBV12-3 or TRBV12-4 and J is TRBJ1-4, with a tentative D call TRBD1 (5 bases). Trimming cost V 4 bases and J 7 bases, with 16 bases left between them. CDR3 length equals 15 residues. CDR3 in DNA: TGTGCCAGCAGTTCGTCTGGGGGGGAGATTGAAAAACTGTTTTTT. It translates to CASSSSGGEIEKLFF.

This chain connects TRBV15 to TRBJ2-1; D is ambiguous. Looked up from germline, CDR1 is LNHNV and CDR2 is YYDKDF (reference sequence). Trimming removed 5 bases at V and 5 bases at J, with 7 bases between. The CDR3 runs to 12 residues. The CDR3 DNA follows: TGTGCCACCAGCGAGAGCGACAATGAGCAGTTCTTC. It translates to CATSESDNEQFF.

In this sample, this clonotype turned up once. J is TRBJ2-7 and V is TRBV4-3; D tentatively reads TRBD1 or TRBD2 (5 bases each). Trimming left V 4 bases short and J 2 bases short, with 15 bases between. Germline CDR1 LGHNA, CDR2 YSLEER. This CDR3 region has 15 residues. The CDR3 coding sequence is TGCGCCAGCAGCCGCCCAGGGACGCCTCCCTACGAGCAGTACTTC. It codes for CASSRPGTPPYEQYF.

The chain is built from TRBV7-2 and TRBJ1-1; the D is unclear. V gave up 1 base and J gave up 10 bases, with 16 bases separating them. The CDR3 has 14 residues. CDR1 is SGHTA, CDR2 FQGNSA, per germline. The DNA for the CDR3 is TGTGCCAGCAGCTTAGGAGGAGGCTCCCGCGGAGCTTTCTTT. Amino acids: CASSLGGGSRGAFF.

This clonotype is a singleton in its sample. This may arise from a read error, as a much more abundant clone is one base away. The chain combines TRBV24-1 with TRBJ2-6; D is perhaps TRBD2 (5 bases). Germline V gives CDR1 KGHDR, CDR2 SFDVKD. The CDR3 runs 17 residues. As DNA, the CDR3 is TGTACCACCAGTGATCCCGGACTGTACTCTGGGGCCAACGTCCTGACTTTC. Protein product: CTTSDPGLYSGANVLTF.

The table lists this clonotype with a few counts. The rearrangement links TRBV5-5 to TRBJ1-2; tentatively, D is TRBD1 (5 bases). Germline V lookup: CDR1 SGHKS, CDR2 YYEKEE (reference sequence). V lost 4 bases to trimming and J lost 0 bases, with 16 bases between them. The CDR3 is 16 amino acids. The CDR3 nucleotides are TGTGCCAGCAGCATTCTCGACAGCGCCCCTAACTATGGCTACACCTTC. It specifies CASSILDSAPNYGYTF.

This sequence joins TRBV5-6 and TRBJ2-3; 13 bases are a match to TRBD2. Unmatched junction bases numbered 13, after V lost 4 bases and J lost 2 bases. This CDR3 is built from 19 residues. Looked up from germline, CDR1 is SGHDT and CDR2 is YYEEEE. This CDR3 is CASSHRTGGLAGITDTQYF. CDR3 sequence (DNA): TGTGCCAGCAGCCACCGGACAGGGGGACTAGCGGGAATCACAGATACGCAGTATTTT.

This clonotype was seen many times. The chain carries TRBV5-5 and TRBJ2-5; 11 nucleotides match TRBD1. J was trimmed by 1 base and V by 5 bases; bases with no gene match: 1. The CDR3 has 14 residues. Germline V gives CDR1 SGHKS, CDR2 YYEKEE (reference sequence). CDR3 sequence: CASSGTGGQETQYF. The CDR3 DNA is TGTGCCAGCAGTGGGACAGGGGGCCAAGAGACCCAGTACTTC.

The genes are TRBV20-1 and TRBJ1-2; weak D call: TRBD1 (5 bases). Germline CDR1 and CDR2: DFQATT and SNEGSKA (reference sequence). The CDR3 runs 14 residues. The V end lost 6 bases, the J end lost 1 base, and 15 bases lay between the germline ends. This CDR3 is CSAPMAGLNYGYTF. In DNA form, the CDR3 reads TGCAGTGCCCCTATGGCAGGGCTTAACTATGGCTACACCTTC.

The chain combines TRBV15 with TRBJ2-7; 13 positions match TRBD2. The junction had 5 bases not matched to a gene; V was cut back by 3 bases and J by 0 bases. The CDR3 consists of 17 residues. Germline V CDR1 and CDR2: LNHNV, YYDKDF (reference sequence). CDR3 in amino acids: CATSRERLAGGSYEQYF. CDR3 in DNA: TGTGCCACCAGCAGGGAGAGACTAGCGGGGGGCTCCTACGAGCAGTACTTC.

This clonotype was counted between two and nine times. J is TRBJ2-6 and V is TRBV2, with TRBD2 matching over 9 bases. Germline CDR1 reads SNHLY; CDR2 reads FYNNEI. There are 18 residues in the CDR3. The J segment lost 0 bases and the V segment lost 6 bases, leaving 9 bases of the junction unmatched. The CDR3 is CASRNSGGPSSGANVLTF. The CDR3 DNA reads TGTGCCAGCAGGAATAGCGGGGGTCCGAGCTCTGGGGCCAACGTCCTGACTTTC.